This T cell receptor beta chain was obtained from a study of T-cell memory formation after mild COVID-19. Study at large: TCR clusters largely stayed donor specific. Study conclusions and caveats: Certain responding clones were present in pre-infection memory, suggesting participation of cross-reactive memory. For contracting clones, CD4+ ones sat mainly in CM and EM, CD8+ in EMRA.

Sample barcodes and UMIs were carried by the TCR alpha and TCR beta cDNA libraries that 5'RACE generated with constant-segment primers. TCRdb redid the calling of the 5' RACE reads with MiXCR, one entry per CDR3 protein. The top ten hold over 20% of the sample, which has about 340,000 distinct CDR3 sequences, under 15% seen once. In regard to this clonotype: What it binds is unknown.

CDR3 length equals 12 residues. V was pared by 5 bases and J by 10 bases, with 9 bases between. Per the germline V gene, CDR1 is SGHVS and CDR2 is FNYEAQ. The origin of this receptor is a man in his late teens or twenties who had mild COVID-19 (a few samples of this study predate the infection). Cell type and time point are not known. The source material was PBMCs or a T cell subset sorted from them (not recorded which). The rearrangement uses TRBV7-6 and TRBJ1-6, with D hard to call. CDR3 amino acids: CASSPLGSPLHF. CDR3 nucleotide sequence: TGTGCCAGCAGCCCCCTGGGATCACCCCTCCACTTT.